A single sample gave rise to the 6 T cell receptor beta chains below, sequenced in a study of blood T cell repertoires in COVID-19. Clones were read by immunoSEQ multiplex PCR, and TCRdb kept only the in-frame ones, dropping some. The profile shows roughly 180,000 clones, about 85% of them singletons. Material for sequencing was peripheral blood. These receptors all stem from a woman in her 50s with COVID-19, enrolled during active disease.

This clone was seen a few times. The chain is built from TRBV2 and TRBJ1-2, with a possible D match to TRBD1 (6 bases). V was trimmed by 5 bases and J by 5 bases, leaving 12 bases between them. Germline CDR1 SNHLY, CDR2 FYNNEI. There are 13 residues in the CDR3. The CDR3 DNA is TGTGCCAGCAGTAGTAGACAGGATTATGGCTACACCTTC. This codes for CASSSRQDYGYTF.

The chain has TRBV30 and TRBJ2-7, with a possible D match to TRBD1 (6 bases). The CDR3 has 14 amino acids. V was cut by 4 bases and J by 2 bases, with 15 bases left in between. CDR1 is GTSNPN and CDR2 is SVGIG in the germline V gene (reference sequence). The CDR3, as DNA: TGTGCCTGGACCGGTCGCGACAGGACCTACGAGCAGTACTTC. Translated: CAWTGRDRTYEQYF.

This chain connects TRBV7-2 to TRBJ2-7, with 8 bases identical to TRBD2. The CDR3 length is 15 residues. Germline assignment: CDR1 SGHTA and CDR2 FQGNSA. With V trimmed by 1 base and J by 1 base, 3 bases remained unmatched. The CDR3 region is CASSLVVAGSYEQYF. In DNA form, the CDR3 reads TGTGCCAGCAGCTTAGTAGTAGCGGGGTCCTACGAGCAGTACTTC.

The V and J genes are TRBV30 and TRBJ1-5, with 9 bases matching TRBD1. CDR1 and CDR2 (germline): GTSNPN, SVGIG (reference sequence). The junction had 10 bases not matched to a gene; V was cut back by 3 bases and J by 4 bases. CDR3 length: 16 residues. CDR3 nucleotide sequence: TGTGCCTGGAGCACGCTTGGGACAGGGCTAAATCAGCCCCAGCATTTT. This codes for CAWSTLGTGLNQPQHF.

This clone was detected only a few times. The V call is TRBV4-1, the J call TRBJ2-3; 11 nucleotides align to TRBD2. The germline V gene encodes CDR1 MGHRA and CDR2 YSYEKL. CDR3 length: 17 amino acids. After removal of 1 base from V and 6 bases from J, the junction contained 9 bases not matched to a gene. Written as DNA, the CDR3 is TGCGCCAGCAGCCAAGGGCATAGCGGGGGGGCCTCCGATACGCAGTATTTT. Translated, it gives CASSQGHSGGASDTQYF.

J is TRBJ2-1 and V is TRBV11-2, with 7 bases lining up with TRBD1. Trimming at V came to 5 bases and at J to 4 bases, leaving 8 bases not matched to a gene. This CDR3 has 15 residues. Germline CDR1 is SGHAT and CDR2 is FQNNGV. The CDR3 sequence is CASSQDRVAYNEQFF. The CDR3 DNA reads as TGTGCCAGCAGCCAAGACAGGGTGGCTTACAATGAGCAGTTCTTC. The variable domain in full, completed from reference TRBV11-2 and TRBJ2-1, reads EAGVAQSPRYKIIEKRQSVAFWCNPISGHATLYWYQQILGQGPKLLIQFQNNGVVDDSQLPKDRFSAERLKGVDSTLKIQPAKLEDSAVYLCASSQDRVAYNEQFFGPGTRLTVL.